This T cell receptor beta chain was sequenced for a study of blood T cell repertoires in COVID-19. About the study: Acute and convalescent COVID-19 specimens originated in the United States, Italy and Spain. In each case, the material was cDNA or gDNA derived from T cells, B-cell-depleted T cells, or PBMCs.

Per the study methods: Nucleated cell number was recorded as an estimate derived from reference gene primer amplification. The data were produced by immunoSEQ multiplex PCR, yet TCRdb's version contains in-frame clones alone and is incomplete. D and trimming were read from the DNA, whereas the V and J calls and clone size are those reported in that table. This sample carries some 170,000 clones, more than 75% of them seen once, and the ten largest clones take over 0.95%. The CDR3 runs to 14 residues. Between the trimmed V and J ends, which lost 1 base and 6 bases, there was a span of 10 bases. In germline, CDR1 is SGHNT, CDR2 YYREEE (reference sequence). Researchers sorted participants into cohorts using their self-reported clinical history.

This rearrangement joins TRBV5-4 to TRBJ1-4; no clear D. This receptor was obtained from a human donor with acute COVID-19. The donor label of this sample is uncertain. What was sequenced was PBMCs or T cells enriched from blood (not recorded which). The CDR3: CASSLSVEDEKLFF. The CDR3 DNA follows: TGTGCCAGCAGCTTGTCCGTGGAGGATGAAAAACTGTTTTTT.